This TCR beta chain is drawn from a study of blood T cell repertoires in COVID-19. Looking at the study overall: PBMCs, B-cell-depleted T cells, or T cells provided the cDNA or gDNA that made up the material.

TCRdb keeps only in-frame clones here, not all; method: immunoSEQ multiplex PCR. The sample lists approximately 36,000 clones, around 81% occurring once. This clone rates as medium-sized (0.01 to 0.1%). In germline, CDR1 is WSHSY, CDR2 SAAADI. The ends were cut back, 1 base at V and 7 bases at J, with 11 bases in the middle. CDR3 length: 13 residues. The sample was peripheral blood. This clonotype originated in a middle-aged man with active COVID-19. The chain links TRBV10-2 to TRBJ2-7; tentatively, D is TRBD2 (6 bases). In DNA, the CDR3 is TGCGCCAGCAGTGAGTGGACGGAGGGGGAGCAGTACTTC. Translating it yields CASSEWTEGEQYF.